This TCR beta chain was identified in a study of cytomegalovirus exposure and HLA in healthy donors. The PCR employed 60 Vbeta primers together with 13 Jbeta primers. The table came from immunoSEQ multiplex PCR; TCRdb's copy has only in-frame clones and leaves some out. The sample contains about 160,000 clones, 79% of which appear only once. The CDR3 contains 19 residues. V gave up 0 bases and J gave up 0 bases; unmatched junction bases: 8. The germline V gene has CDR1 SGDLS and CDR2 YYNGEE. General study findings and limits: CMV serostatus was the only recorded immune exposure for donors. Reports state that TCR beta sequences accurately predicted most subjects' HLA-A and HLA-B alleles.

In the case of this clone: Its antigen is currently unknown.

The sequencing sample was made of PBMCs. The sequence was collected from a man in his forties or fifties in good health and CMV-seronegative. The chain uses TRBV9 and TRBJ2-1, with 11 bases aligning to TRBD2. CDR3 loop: CASSVGGTSGLSSYNEQFF. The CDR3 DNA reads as TGTGCCAGCAGCGTAGGTGGGACTAGCGGCCTGAGCTCCTACAATGAGCAGTTCTTC.